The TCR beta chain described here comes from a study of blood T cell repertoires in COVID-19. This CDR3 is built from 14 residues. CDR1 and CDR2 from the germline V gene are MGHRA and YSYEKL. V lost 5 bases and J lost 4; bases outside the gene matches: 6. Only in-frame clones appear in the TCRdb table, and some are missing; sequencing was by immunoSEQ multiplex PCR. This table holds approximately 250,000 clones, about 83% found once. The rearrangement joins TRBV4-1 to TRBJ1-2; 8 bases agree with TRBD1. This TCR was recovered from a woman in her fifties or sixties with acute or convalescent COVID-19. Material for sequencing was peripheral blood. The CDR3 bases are TGCGCCAGCAGCTACGGACAGGGCTTCTATGGCTACACCTTC. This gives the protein CASSYGQGFYGYTF.